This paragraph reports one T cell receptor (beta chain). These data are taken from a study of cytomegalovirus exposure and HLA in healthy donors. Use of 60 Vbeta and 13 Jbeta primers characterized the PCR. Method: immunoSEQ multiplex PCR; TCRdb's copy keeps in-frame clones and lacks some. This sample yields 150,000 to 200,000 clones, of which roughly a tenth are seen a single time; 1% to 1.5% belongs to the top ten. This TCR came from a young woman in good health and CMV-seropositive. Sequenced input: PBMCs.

The CDR3 region has the DNA TGTGCCAGCAGCTTGGACTGGGGAGGCTCAGATACGCAGTATTTT. Translating it yields CASSLDWGGSDTQYF. The chain couples TRBV5-4 to TRBJ2-3; a possible D gene is TRBD2 (6 bases). The V end lost 0 bases, the J end lost 4 bases, and 12 bases lay between the germline ends. Germline values: CDR1 SGHNT, CDR2 YYREEE (reference sequence). This CDR3 is built from 15 residues.